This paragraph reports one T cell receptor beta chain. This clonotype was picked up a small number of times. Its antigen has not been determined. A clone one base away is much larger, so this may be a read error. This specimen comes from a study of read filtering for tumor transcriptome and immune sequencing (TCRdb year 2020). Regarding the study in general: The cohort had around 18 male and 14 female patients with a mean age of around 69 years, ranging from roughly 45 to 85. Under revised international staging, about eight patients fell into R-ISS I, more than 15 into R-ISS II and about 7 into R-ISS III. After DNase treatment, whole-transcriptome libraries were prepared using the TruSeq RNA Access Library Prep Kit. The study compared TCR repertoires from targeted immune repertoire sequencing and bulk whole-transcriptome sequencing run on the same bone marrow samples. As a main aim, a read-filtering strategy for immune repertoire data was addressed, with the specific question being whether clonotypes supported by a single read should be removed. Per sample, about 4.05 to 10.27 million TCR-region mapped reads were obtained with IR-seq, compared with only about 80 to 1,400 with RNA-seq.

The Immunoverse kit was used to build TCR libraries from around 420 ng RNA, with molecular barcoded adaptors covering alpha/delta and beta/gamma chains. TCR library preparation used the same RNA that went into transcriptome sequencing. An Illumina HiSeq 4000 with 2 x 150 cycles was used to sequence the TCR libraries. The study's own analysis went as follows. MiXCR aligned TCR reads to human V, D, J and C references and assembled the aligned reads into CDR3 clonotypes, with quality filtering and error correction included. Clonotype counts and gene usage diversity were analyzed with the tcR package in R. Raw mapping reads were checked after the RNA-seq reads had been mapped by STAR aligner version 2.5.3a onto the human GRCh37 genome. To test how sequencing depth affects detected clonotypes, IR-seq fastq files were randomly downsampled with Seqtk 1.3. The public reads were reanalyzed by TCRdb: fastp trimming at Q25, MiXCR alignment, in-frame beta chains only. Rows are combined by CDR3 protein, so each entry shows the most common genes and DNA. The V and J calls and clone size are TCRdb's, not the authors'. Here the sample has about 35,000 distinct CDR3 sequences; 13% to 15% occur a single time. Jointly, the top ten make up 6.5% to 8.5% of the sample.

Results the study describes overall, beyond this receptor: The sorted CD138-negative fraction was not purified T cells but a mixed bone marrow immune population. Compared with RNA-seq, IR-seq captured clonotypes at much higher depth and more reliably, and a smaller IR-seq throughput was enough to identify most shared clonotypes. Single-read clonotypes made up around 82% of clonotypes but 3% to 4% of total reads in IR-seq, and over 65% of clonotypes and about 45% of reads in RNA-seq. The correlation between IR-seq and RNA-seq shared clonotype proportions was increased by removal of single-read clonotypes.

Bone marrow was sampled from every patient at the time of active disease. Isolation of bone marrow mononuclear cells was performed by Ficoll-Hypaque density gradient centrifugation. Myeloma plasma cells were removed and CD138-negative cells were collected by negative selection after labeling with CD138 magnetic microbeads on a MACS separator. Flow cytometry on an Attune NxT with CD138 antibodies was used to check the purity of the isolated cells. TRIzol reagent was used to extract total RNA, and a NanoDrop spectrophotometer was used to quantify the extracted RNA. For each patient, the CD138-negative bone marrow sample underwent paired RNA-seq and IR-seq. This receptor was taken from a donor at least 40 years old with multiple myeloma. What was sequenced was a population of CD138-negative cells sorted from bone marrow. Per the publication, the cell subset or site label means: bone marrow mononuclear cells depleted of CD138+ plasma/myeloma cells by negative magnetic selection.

This receptor has the CDR3 CASSFSGGPYEQCF. The base sequence is TGTGCCAGCAGTTTCAGCGGGGGACCCTACGAGCAGTGCTTC. This sequence uses TRBV27 and TRBJ2-7; TRBD2 aligns with 8 central bases. From a lookup of the germline V gene (reference sequence), CDR1 and CDR2 are MNHEY and SMNVEV. From cysteine to phenylalanine, the CDR3 is 14 amino acids long. Only the CDR3 DNA stays, 42 bases, in frame from base 1.